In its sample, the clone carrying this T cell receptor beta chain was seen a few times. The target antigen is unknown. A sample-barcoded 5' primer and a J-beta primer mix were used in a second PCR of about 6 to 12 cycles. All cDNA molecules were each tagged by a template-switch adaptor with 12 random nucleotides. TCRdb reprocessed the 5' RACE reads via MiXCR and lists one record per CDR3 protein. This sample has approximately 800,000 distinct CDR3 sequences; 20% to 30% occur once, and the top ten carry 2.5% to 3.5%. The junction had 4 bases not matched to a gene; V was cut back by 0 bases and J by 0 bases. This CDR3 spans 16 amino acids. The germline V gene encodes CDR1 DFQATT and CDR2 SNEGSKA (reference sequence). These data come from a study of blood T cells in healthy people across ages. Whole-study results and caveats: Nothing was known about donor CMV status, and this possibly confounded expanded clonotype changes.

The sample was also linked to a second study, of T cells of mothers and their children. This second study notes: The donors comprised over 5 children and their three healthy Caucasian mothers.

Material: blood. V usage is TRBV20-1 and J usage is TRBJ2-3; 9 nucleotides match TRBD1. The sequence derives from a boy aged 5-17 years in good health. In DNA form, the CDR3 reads TGCAGTGCTAGAGATTATGGACAGGGGAGCACAGATACGCAGTATTTT. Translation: CSARDYGQGSTDTQYF.